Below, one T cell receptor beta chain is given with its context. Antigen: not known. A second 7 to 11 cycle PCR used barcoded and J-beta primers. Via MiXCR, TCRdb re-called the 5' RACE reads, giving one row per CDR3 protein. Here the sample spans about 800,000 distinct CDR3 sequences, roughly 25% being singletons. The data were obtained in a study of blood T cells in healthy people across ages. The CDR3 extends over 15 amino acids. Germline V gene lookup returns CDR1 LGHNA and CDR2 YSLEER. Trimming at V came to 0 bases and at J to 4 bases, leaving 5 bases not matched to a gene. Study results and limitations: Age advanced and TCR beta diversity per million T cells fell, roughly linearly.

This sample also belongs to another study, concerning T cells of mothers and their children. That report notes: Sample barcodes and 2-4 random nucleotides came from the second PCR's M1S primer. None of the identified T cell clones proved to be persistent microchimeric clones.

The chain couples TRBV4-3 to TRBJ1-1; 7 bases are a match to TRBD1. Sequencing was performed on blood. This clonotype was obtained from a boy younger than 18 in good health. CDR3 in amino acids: CASSQDEDRTTEAFF. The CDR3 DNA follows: TGCGCCAGCAGCCAAGATGAGGACAGGACCACTGAAGCTTTCTTT.